These 10 T cell receptor beta chains share one sample of origin, sequenced in a study of blood T cell repertoires in COVID-19. The table came from immunoSEQ multiplex PCR; TCRdb's copy has only in-frame clones and leaves some out. In the table there are around 200,000 clones, 70% to 90% of which are singletons. Sequenced input: peripheral blood. These receptors all come from a man aged 35 to 55 with active or convalescent COVID-19.

J is TRBJ1-1 and V is TRBV5-1; 7 positions agree with TRBD1. Germline CDR1 reads SGHRS; CDR2 reads YFSETQ. V dropped 0 bases and J dropped 2; count of bases not matched to a gene: 7. The CDR3 extends over 16 amino acids. The CDR3 nucleotides are TGCGCCAGCAGCTTGGAAGGGACAGCCCTTAACACTGAAGCTTTCTTT. Protein: CASSLEGTALNTEAFF.

This clone has a single count. This chain links TRBV9 with TRBJ2-3; D may be TRBD2 (5 bases). This CDR3 comprises 15 residues. V shed 1 base and J shed 6 bases, with 15 bases lying between them. Germline CDR1 SGDLS, CDR2 YYNGEE. The DNA of the CDR3 is TGTGCCAGCAGCGTATTGGCTAGCTCAACGGATACGCAGTATTTT. Encoded protein: CASSVLASSTDTQYF.

CDR3 DNA sequence: TGTGCCAGTAGTATAGGGCTGACAGGTCTCACAGATACGCAGTATTTT. This translates into CASSIGLTGLTDTQYF. The rearrangement links TRBV19 to TRBJ2-3; D perhaps matches TRBD1 (6 bases). The CDR3 has 16 amino acids. V lost 1 base to trimming and J lost 2 bases, with 13 bases between them. CDR1 is LNHDA, CDR2 SQIVND, per germline (reference sequence).

The rearrangement uses TRBV21-1 and TRBJ1-5. TRBV21-1 is a documented pseudogene. The CDR3 contains 12 residues. The DNA of the CDR3 is TGTGCCAGCAGTCCGCGCGGGCAGCCCCAGCATTTT. It yields the protein CASSPRGQPQHF.

The chain combines TRBV29-1 with TRBJ1-2; no clear D gene. This CDR3 is built from 11 residues. Germline values: CDR1 SQVTM, CDR2 ANQGSEA. The germline V and J ends were trimmed by 6 bases and 6 bases, with 11 bases remaining between them. The CDR3 DNA reads as TGCAGCGTACCGGAGGTGGATGGCTACACCTTC. It translates to CSVPEVDGYTF.

The chain links TRBV28 to TRBJ2-5; weak D call: TRBD1 (6 bases). V shed 5 bases and J shed 0 bases, with 10 bases lying between them. Germline V CDR1 and CDR2: MDHEN, SYDVKM. This CDR3 comprises 14 residues. CDR3 in amino acids: CASSPGTNQETQYF. The CDR3 bases are TGTGCCAGCAGTCCGGGGACAAACCAAGAGACCCAGTACTTC.

This rearrangement joins TRBV7-9 to TRBJ2-2; TRBD2 agrees at 9 bases. Germline V gene lookup returns CDR1 SEHNR and CDR2 FQNEAQ (reference sequence). The CDR3 has 16 amino acids. Germline trimming cut 3 bases from V and 1 base from J; bases unmatched to any gene: 3. The CDR3 sequence is CASSFSGGLNTGELFF. CDR3 sequence (DNA): TGTGCCAGCAGCTTTAGCGGGGGCCTGAACACCGGGGAGCTGTTTTTT.

The V gene is TRBV7-2, the J gene TRBJ2-3; a possible D gene is TRBD1 (5 bases). The CDR3 is made up of 15 amino acids. From germline, CDR1 is SGHTA and CDR2 FQGNSA. The V and J ends lost 5 bases and 0 bases respectively, with 12 bases between them. CDR3 protein: CASSTPGHSTDTQYF. In DNA, the CDR3 is TGTGCCAGCAGCACCCCAGGGCACAGCACAGATACGCAGTATTTT.

The V and J genes are TRBV29-1 and TRBJ1-3, with 8 bases matching TRBD1. V was clipped by 0 bases and J by 9 bases; unmatched bases: 7. The CDR3 spans 14 residues. The germline CDR1 and CDR2 sequences are SQVTM and ANQGSEA. Here the CDR3 DNA reads TGCAGCGTTGAAGATCTGGACAGGGTCGGCACCATATATTTT. This sequence encodes CSVEDLDRVGTIYF.

The chain uses TRBV7-2 and TRBJ2-1; D gene unclear. The CDR3 is 16 amino acids. The V end was cut by 0 bases, the J end by 0 bases, with 9 bases between. Per the germline V gene, CDR1 is SGHTA and CDR2 is FQGNSA. CDR3 sequence (DNA): TGTGCCAGCAGCTTAGCGAGTTCGAGCTCCTACAATGAGCAGTTCTTC. It specifies CASSLASSSSYNEQFF.